This T cell receptor beta chain was profiled in a study of shared clonotypes between healthy human individuals. Across the study: Three men and two women, aged 18 to 49, were donors.

None of the donors, who were healthy HIV-negative adults, had recently had acute infections or vaccinations. The CDR3 spans 17 residues. Germline V gene sequence: CDR1 SNHLY, CDR2 FYNNEI. V lost 6 bases and J lost 1; bases outside the gene matches: 7. Overall study findings and caveats: In general, naive subsets displayed greater estimated richness than memory subsets did.

Data came from immunoSEQ multiplex PCR; TCRdb stores just in-frame clones and leaves some out. The sample lists some 2,000,000 clones; 95% were seen once. Concerning this clone: The antigen is unknown.

The sample was naive CD4+ T cells sorted from blood. Subset: CD45RA+ positively selected. The V call is TRBV2, the J call TRBJ2-5; 14 bases align to TRBD2. The clonotype originates from a man aged 18 to 29 in good health. CDR3 sequence (DNA): TGTGCCAGCAGGGCCGGACTAGCGGGGGGACGCCAAGAGACCCAGTACTTC. This gives the protein CASRAGLAGGRQETQYF. The complete variable domain, with remaining parts taken from reference TRBV2 and TRBJ2-5, reads EPEVTQTPSHQVTQMGQEVILRCVPISNHLYFYWYRQILGQKVEFLVSFYNNEISEKSEIFDDQFSVERPDGSNFTLKIRSTKLEDSAMYFCASRAGLAGGRQETQYFGPGTRLLVL.